The 17 T cell receptor beta chains reported below all come from one sample, sequenced in a study of control samples from healthy donors and cancer patients (TCRdb year 2020). Libraries were constructed by the immunoSEQ multiplex PCR assay. TCRdb limited this immuneACCESS table to in-frame rearrangements with V and J called. A share of clones is missing; checked studies link under half to unresolved V genes, and the rest is unexplained. For this sample the table gives fewer than 200,000 clones, of which around 90% were detected only once. The ten largest account for 1.3% to 1.5% of the sample. What was sequenced was blood. These receptor sequences come from a woman aged 50 to 60 in good health.

The DNA for the CDR3 is TGTGCCAGCAGCACTATCCCACAGGGTCTTGGCTACACCTTC. Protein product: CASSTIPQGLGYTF. The chain carries TRBV7-9 and TRBJ1-2, with D possibly TRBD1 on 6 matching bases. The germline V gene has CDR1 SEHNR and CDR2 FQNEAQ (reference sequence). Trimming removed 5 bases from V and 7 bases from J, with 17 bases in between. The CDR3 sequence is 14 residues long.

The chain is built from TRBV29-1 and TRBJ2-7; the D is unclear. The V gene's germline CDR1 is SQVTM and CDR2 ANQGSEA. CDR3 length: 12 amino acids. Trimming cost V 3 bases and J 5 bases, with 11 bases left between them. This CDR3 reads CSVEETYHEQYF. The CDR3, as DNA: TGCAGCGTTGAGGAGACGTACCACGAGCAGTACTTC.

Of note for this clone: This specimen includes other DNA sequences encoding the same CDR3. The CDR3 sequence: CASSSASGNTIYF. The CDR3 DNA reads TGTGCCAGCAGTTCGGCCTCTGGAAACACCATATATTTT. V usage is TRBV28 and J usage is TRBJ1-3, with D unclear. The V gene's germline CDR1 is MDHEN and CDR2 SYDVKM. Trimming shortened V by 4 bases and J by 0 bases, and 4 bases separated the two germline ends. CDR3 length: 13 residues.

The chain combines TRBV30 with TRBJ1-6; TRBD1 might be the D (5 bases). There are 21 residues in the CDR3. CDR1 GTSNPN and CDR2 SVGIG come from the germline V gene (reference sequence). The germline V and J ends were trimmed by 0 bases and 1 base, with 25 bases remaining between them. This CDR3 reads CAWSVGRGRAQPRSYNSPLHF. As DNA, the CDR3 is TGTGCCTGGAGTGTCGGTCGGGGGAGGGCCCAACCAAGATCCTATAATTCACCCCTCCACTTT.

This chain joins TRBV11-2 and TRBJ2-5; TRBD1 agrees at 8 bases. CDR1 SGHAT and CDR2 FQNNGV come from the germline V gene. This CDR3 spans 15 amino acids. The junction had 10 bases not matched to a gene; V was cut back by 5 bases and J by 5 bases. CDR3 sequence: CASSPRGQGQETQYF. The CDR3, as DNA: TGTGCCAGCAGCCCTCGAGGACAGGGCCAGGAGACCCAGTACTTC.

This clone has a single count. The rearrangement joins TRBV18 to TRBJ2-5, with 9 bases aligning to TRBD2. Germline V gene data show CDR1 as KGHSH and CDR2 as LQKENI. The V and J ends lost 2 bases and 5 bases, in that order; junction bases with no gene match: 9. This CDR3 has 16 amino acids. The CDR3 region has the DNA TGTGCCAGCTCACCAAGGGCTAGCGGGAATCATGAGACCCAGTACTTC. Translation: CASSPRASGNHETQYF.

The chain combines TRBV9 with TRBJ2-5; perhaps TRBD1 as D (6 bases). Per the germline V gene, CDR1 is SGDLS and CDR2 is YYNGEE. The CDR3 consists of 15 residues. Trimming stripped 4 bases from V and 2 bases from J, with 15 bases between. CDR3 residues: CASSPPTGIQETQYF. DNA for the CDR3: TGTGCCAGCAGCCCCCCAACAGGGATACAAGAGACCCAGTACTTC.

The chain employs TRBV21-1 and TRBJ1-1; the DNA was not used to check the table's D call, TRBD1. TRBV21-1 is a pseudogene segment. The CDR3 is 15 amino acids. CDR3 coding DNA: TGTGCCAGCAGCGTTCTCAGGGTCCCGAACACTGAAGCTTTCTTT. It codes for CASSVLRVPNTEAFF.

CDR3 nucleotides: TGTGCCAGCAGCTTAGTCCTACAGGGGGCCGGGTACGAGCAGTACTTC. As protein: CASSLVLQGAGYEQYF. J is TRBJ2-7 and V is TRBV11-2; 9 bases line up with TRBD1. From germline, CDR1 is SGHAT and CDR2 FQNNGV. J was trimmed by 4 bases and V by 1 base; bases with no gene match: 8. This CDR3 has 16 amino acids.

This chain connects TRBV28 to TRBJ2-5; D might be TRBD2 (6 bases). The germline CDR1 and CDR2 sequences are MDHEN and SYDVKM. V was trimmed by 4 bases and J by 4 bases, leaving 16 bases between them. The CDR3 consists of 15 residues. CDR3 nucleotide sequence: TGTGCCAGCAGTTCCGGGGGAGTGGGAGGAGAGACCCAGTACTTC. It yields the protein CASSSGGVGGETQYF.

J is TRBJ1-5 and V is TRBV19; D unclear. The CDR3 is 15 amino acids. V was trimmed by 1 base and J by 1 base, leaving 8 bases between them. Germline CDR1 reads LNHDA; CDR2 reads SQIVND (reference sequence). CDR3 sequence (DNA): TGTGCCAGTAGTATAGCACCCGGCAGCAATCAGCCCCAGCATTTT. Translating gives CASSIAPGSNQPQHF.

The chain joins TRBV3-1 (or the pseudogene TRBV3-2) to TRBJ2-7; perhaps TRBD2 as D (6 bases). V was trimmed by 4 bases and J by 3 bases, leaving 22 bases between them. CDR1 is LGHDT and CDR2 is YNNKEL in the germline V gene (reference sequence). This CDR3 region has 17 residues. The chain's CDR3 is CASSPGVSSGRNYEQYF. DNA of the CDR3: TGTGCCAGCAGCCCGGGTGTGAGTAGCGGTCGGAACTACGAGCAGTACTTC.

The gene calls are TRBV5-6 and TRBJ2-3; 11 nucleotides line up with TRBD2. Germline trimming cut 5 bases from V and 3 bases from J; bases unmatched to any gene: 8. Germline V CDR1 and CDR2: SGHDT, YYEEEE. CDR3 length: 16 amino acids. In nucleotides, the CDR3 is TGTGCCAGCAGTTCCCGGACTAGCGGGTGGACAGATACGCAGTATTTT. Translated: CASSSRTSGWTDTQYF.

J is TRBJ2-3 and V is TRBV7-9; tentatively, D is TRBD2 (6 bases). V lost 3 bases and J lost 0, with 10 bases in between. Germline lookup yields CDR1 SEHNR and CDR2 FQNEAQ (reference sequence). The CDR3 has 15 residues. Here the CDR3 reads CASSLGLPSTDTQYF. DNA of the CDR3: TGTGCCAGCAGCTTGGGACTGCCTAGCACAGATACGCAGTATTTT.

This clone appeared a few times. J is TRBJ2-3 and V is TRBV27; 8 bases agree with TRBD1. CDR1 and CDR2 from the germline V gene are MNHEY and SMNVEV (reference sequence). The CDR3 runs to 15 residues. V lost 6 bases to trimming and J lost 0 bases; unmatched junction nucleotides: 5. The CDR3 loop is CASSSTGASTDTQYF. Here the CDR3 DNA reads TGTGCCAGCAGCTCGACAGGGGCTAGCACAGATACGCAGTATTTT.

The chain has TRBV28 and TRBJ1-2, with no clear D. Germline V gene data show CDR1 as MDHEN and CDR2 as SYDVKM. CDR3 length: 15 residues. Trimming pared 8 bases from V and 5 bases from J, leaving 21 bases between. CDR3 DNA sequence: TGTGCCAGCGGTACGGCCCATTCCGTGGGGTATGGCTACACCTTC. Translated: CASGTAHSVGYGYTF.

This chain connects TRBV15 to TRBJ2-1; 9 nucleotides align to TRBD2. After removal of 4 bases from V and 2 bases from J, the junction contained 3 bases not matched to a gene. Germline CDR1 and CDR2: LNHNV and YYDKDF (reference sequence). The CDR3 spans 15 residues. CDR3: CATSKSSGAYNEQFF. For the CDR3, the DNA is TGTGCCACCAGCAAATCTAGCGGGGCCTACAATGAGCAGTTCTTC.